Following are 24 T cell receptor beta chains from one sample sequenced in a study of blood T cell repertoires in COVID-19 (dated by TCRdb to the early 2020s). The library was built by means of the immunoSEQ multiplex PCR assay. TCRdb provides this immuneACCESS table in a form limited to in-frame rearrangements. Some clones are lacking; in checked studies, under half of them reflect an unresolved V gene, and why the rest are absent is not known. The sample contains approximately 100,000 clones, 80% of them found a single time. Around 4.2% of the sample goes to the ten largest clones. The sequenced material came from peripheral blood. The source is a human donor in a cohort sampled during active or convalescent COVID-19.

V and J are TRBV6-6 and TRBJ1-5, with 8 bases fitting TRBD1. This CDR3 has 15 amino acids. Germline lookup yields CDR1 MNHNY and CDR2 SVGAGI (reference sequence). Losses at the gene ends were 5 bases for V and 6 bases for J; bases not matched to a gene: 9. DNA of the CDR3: TGTGCCAGCAGTGGTGGACAGGGAAGGGCTCAGCCCCAGCATTTT. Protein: CASSGGQGRAQPQHF.

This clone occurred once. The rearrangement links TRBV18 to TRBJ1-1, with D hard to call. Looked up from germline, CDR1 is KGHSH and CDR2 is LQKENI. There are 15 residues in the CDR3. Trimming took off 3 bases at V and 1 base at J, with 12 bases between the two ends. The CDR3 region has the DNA TGTGCCAGCTCACCCCCGGGTAAACAGAACACTGAAGCTTTCTTT. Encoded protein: CASSPPGKQNTEAFF.

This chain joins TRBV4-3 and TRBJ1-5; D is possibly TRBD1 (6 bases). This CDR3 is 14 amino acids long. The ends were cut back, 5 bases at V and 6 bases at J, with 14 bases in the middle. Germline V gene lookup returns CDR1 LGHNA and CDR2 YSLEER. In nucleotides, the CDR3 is TGCGCCAGCAGCGAAAGAACAGGGTCTCAGCCCCAGCATTTT. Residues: CASSERTGSQPQHF.

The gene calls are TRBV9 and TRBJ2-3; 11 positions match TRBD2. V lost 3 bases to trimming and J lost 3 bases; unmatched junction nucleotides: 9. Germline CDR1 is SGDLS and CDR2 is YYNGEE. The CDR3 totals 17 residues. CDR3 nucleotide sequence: TGTGCCAGCAGCGCCTCAGCACTAGCGGGAGTTACAGATACGCAGTATTTT. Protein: CASSASALAGVTDTQYF.

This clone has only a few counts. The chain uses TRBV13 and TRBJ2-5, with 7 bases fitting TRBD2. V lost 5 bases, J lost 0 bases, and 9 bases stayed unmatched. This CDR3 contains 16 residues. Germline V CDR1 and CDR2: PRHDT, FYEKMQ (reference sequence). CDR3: CASSPSTGGDQETQYF. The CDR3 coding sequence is TGTGCCAGCAGCCCTAGCACGGGGGGAGACCAAGAGACCCAGTACTTC.

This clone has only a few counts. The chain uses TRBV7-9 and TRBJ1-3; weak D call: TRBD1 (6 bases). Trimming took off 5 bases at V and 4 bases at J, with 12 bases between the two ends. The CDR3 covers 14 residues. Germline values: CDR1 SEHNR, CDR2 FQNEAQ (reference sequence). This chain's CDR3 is CASSHTGKGNTIYF. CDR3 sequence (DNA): TGTGCCAGCAGCCATACAGGGAAAGGAAACACCATATATTTT.

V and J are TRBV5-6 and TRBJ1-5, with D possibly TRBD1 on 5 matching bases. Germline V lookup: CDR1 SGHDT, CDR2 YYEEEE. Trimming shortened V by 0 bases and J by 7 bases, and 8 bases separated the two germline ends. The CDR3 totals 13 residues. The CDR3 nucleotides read TGTGCCAGCAGCTTGGAGGGGCGCCAGCCCCAGCATTTT. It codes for CASSLEGRQPQHF.

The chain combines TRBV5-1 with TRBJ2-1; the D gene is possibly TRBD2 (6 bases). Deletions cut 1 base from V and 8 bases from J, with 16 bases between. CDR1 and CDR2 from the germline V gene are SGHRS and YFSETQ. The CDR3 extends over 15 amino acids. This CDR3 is CASSLNPGEVYEQFF. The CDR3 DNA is TGCGCCAGCAGCTTGAATCCGGGAGAAGTCTATGAGCAGTTCTTC.

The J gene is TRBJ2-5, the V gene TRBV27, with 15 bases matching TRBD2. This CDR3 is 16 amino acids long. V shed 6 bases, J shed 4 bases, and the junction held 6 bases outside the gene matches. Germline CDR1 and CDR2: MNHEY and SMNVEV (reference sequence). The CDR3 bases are TGTGCCAGCAGGGGGACTAGCGGGAGGACAAGAGAGACCCAGTACTTC. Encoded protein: CASRGTSGRTRETQYF.

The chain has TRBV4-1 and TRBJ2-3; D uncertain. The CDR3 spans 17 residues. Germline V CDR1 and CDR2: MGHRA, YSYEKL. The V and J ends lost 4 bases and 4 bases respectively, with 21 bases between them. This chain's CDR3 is CASSPTRVPPTSDTQYF. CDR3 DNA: TGCGCCAGCAGCCCGACACGCGTCCCACCGACCTCAGATACGCAGTATTTT.

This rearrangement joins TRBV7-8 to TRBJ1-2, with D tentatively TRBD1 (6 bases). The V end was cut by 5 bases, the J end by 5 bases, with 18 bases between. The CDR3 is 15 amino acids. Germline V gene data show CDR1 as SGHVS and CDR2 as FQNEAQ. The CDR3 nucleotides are TGTGCCAGCAGCATCGAGTTGGGTAGGGGGTATGGCTACACCTTC. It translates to CASSIELGRGYGYTF.

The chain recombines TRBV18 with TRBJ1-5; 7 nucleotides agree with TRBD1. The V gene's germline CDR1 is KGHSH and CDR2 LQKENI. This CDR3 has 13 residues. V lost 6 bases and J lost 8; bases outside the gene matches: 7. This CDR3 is CASSQGTVKPQHF. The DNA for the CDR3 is TGTGCCAGCTCGCAGGGGACAGTCAAGCCCCAGCATTTT.

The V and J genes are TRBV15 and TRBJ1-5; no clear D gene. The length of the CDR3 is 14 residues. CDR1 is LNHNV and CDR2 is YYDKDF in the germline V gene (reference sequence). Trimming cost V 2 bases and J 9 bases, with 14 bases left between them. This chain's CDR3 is CATSRLQLDGPQHF. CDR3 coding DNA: TGTGCCACCAGCAGATTACAGCTGGATGGGCCCCAGCATTTT.

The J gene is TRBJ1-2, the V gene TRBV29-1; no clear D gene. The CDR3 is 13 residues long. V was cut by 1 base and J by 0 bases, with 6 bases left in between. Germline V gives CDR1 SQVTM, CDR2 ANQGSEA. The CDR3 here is CSVEGGANYGYTF. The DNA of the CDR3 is TGCAGCGTTGAAGGCGGGGCTAACTATGGCTACACCTTC.

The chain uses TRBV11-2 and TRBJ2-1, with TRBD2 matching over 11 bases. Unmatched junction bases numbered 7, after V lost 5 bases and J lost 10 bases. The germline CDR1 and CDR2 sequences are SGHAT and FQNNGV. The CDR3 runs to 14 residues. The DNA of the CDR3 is TGTGCCAGCAGCCTAGCGGGAGGCCCGACCGAGCAGTTCTTC. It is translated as CASSLAGGPTEQFF.

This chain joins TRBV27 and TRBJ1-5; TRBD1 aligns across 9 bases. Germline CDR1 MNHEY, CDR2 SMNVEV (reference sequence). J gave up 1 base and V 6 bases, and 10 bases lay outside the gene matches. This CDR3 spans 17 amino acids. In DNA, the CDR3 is TGTGCCAGCAGAACCGGGACAGGGCTGTACAGCAATCAGCCCCAGCATTTT. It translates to CASRTGTGLYSNQPQHF.

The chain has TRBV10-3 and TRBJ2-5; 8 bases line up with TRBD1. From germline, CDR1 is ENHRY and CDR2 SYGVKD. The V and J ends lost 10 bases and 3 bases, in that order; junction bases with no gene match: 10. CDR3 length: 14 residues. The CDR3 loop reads CATSKSTGEETQYF. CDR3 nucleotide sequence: TGTGCCACCTCTAAGTCGACAGGGGAAGAGACCCAGTACTTC.

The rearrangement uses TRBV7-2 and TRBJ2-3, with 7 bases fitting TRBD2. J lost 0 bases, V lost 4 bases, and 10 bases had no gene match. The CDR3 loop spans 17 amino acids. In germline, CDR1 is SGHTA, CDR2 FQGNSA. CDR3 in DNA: TGTGCCAGCAGCTCCACCGGGGCTAGCGGAAGCACAGATACGCAGTATTTT. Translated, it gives CASSSTGASGSTDTQYF.

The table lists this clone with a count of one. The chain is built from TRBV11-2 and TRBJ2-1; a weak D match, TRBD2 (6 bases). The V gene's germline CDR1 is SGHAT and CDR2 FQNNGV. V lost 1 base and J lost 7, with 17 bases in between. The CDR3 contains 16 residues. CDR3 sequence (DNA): TGTGCCAGCAGCTTAGCGGCGGGACCAGAGCTAAATGAGCAGTTCTTC. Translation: CASSLAAGPELNEQFF.

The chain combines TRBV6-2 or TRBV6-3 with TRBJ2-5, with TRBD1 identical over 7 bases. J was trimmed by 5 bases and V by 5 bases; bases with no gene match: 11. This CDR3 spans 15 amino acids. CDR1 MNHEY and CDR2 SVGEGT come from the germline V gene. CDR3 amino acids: CASSRGQPGGETQYF. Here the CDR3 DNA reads TGTGCCAGCAGTCGGGGACAGCCGGGCGGGGAGACCCAGTACTTC.

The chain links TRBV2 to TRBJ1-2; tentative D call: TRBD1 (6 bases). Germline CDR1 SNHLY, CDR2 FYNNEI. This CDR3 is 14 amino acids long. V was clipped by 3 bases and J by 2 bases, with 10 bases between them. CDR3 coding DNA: TGTGCCAGCAGTGAGGGGGGGGCAAACTATGGCTACACCTTC. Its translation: CASSEGGANYGYTF.

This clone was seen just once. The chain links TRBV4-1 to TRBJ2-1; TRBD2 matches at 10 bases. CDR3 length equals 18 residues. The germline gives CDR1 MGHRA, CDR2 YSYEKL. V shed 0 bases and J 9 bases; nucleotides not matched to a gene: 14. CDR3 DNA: TGCGCCAGCAGCCAAGAGCCCCGCCGGAGCGGGGGGGGCGGTGAGCAGTTCTTC. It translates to CASSQEPRRSGGGGEQFF.

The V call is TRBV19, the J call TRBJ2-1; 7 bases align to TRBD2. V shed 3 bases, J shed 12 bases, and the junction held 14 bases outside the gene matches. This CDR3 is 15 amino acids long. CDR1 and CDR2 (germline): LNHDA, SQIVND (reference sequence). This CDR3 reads CASSISGGRREVQFF. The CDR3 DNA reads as TGTGCCAGTAGTATCTCTGGCGGGAGAAGGGAGGTGCAGTTCTTC.

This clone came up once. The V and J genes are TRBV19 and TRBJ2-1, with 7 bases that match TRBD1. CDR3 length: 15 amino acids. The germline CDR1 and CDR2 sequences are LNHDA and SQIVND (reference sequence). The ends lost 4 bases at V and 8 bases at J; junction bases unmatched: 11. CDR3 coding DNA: TGTGCCAGTAGTAGTCAGGACTTGAGGGGGCATGAGCAGTTCTTC. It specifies CASSSQDLRGHEQFF.